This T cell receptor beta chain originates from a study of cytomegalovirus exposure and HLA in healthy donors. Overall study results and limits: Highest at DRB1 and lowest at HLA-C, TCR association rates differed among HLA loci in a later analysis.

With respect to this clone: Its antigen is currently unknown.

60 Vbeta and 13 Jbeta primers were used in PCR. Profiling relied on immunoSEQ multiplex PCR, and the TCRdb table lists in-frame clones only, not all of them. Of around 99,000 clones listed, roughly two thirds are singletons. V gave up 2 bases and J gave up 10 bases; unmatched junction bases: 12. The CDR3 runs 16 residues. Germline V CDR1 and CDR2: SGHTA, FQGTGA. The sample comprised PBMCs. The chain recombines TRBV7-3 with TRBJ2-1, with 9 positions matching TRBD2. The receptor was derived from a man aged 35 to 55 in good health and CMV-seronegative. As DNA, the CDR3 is TGTGCCAGCAGCTTAGGGCTGGCTAGCGGGGCTACAGAGCAGTTCTTC. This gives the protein CASSLGLASGATEQFF.